Each of the 6 T cell receptor beta chains below was sequenced from the same sample in a study of blood T cell repertoires in COVID-19. TCRdb keeps only in-frame clones here, not all; method: immunoSEQ multiplex PCR. This table has about 89,000 clones, 65% to 85% appearing once. The source material was peripheral blood. These receptors were obtained from an elderly woman with acute or convalescent COVID-19.

The chain couples TRBV29-1 to TRBJ1-1; D remains ambiguous. V was clipped by 4 bases and J by 3 bases, with 12 bases between them. From germline, CDR1 is SQVTM and CDR2 ANQGSEA. This CDR3 has 13 amino acids. The CDR3 here is CSVGWQRDTEAFF. CDR3 in DNA: TGCAGCGTTGGGTGGCAGAGGGACACTGAAGCTTTCTTT.

This chain uses TRBV7-9 with TRBJ2-3; TRBD1 agrees at 7 bases. CDR3 length equals 13 residues. The germline gives CDR1 SEHNR, CDR2 FQNEAQ (reference sequence). V dropped 9 bases and J dropped 2; count of bases not matched to a gene: 5. CDR3 DNA sequence: TGTGCCAGAAGTACAGGGGACACAGATACGCAGTATTTT. Translation: CARSTGDTDTQYF.

The chain couples TRBV6-5 to TRBJ2-2; maybe TRBD2 (6 bases). Germline V gene sequence: CDR1 MNHEY, CDR2 SVGAGI. V lost 6 bases, J lost 2 bases, and 10 bases lay in between. The CDR3 runs 14 residues. CDR3 bases: TGTGCCAGCAGCACCGGGACTAACACCGGGGAGCTGTTTTTT. Amino acids: CASSTGTNTGELFF.

The chain combines TRBV12-3 or TRBV12-4 with TRBJ2-7; D is possibly TRBD2 (5 bases). The V end lost 5 bases, the J end lost 3 bases, and 11 bases lay between the germline ends. This CDR3 is built from 13 residues. The CDR3 DNA is TGTGCCAGCAGTCGAGGGTCCCTCTACGAGCAGTACGTC. Its translation: CASSRGSLYEQYV.

The chain uses TRBV11-2 and TRBJ2-3; possibly TRBD2 for D (7 bases). The CDR3 totals 17 residues. V was cut by 5 bases and J by 4 bases, with 22 bases left in between. Germline CDR1 reads SGHAT; CDR2 reads FQNNGV. CDR3 DNA sequence: TGTGCCAGCAGCCAATCCGGGACCGGGGGGCCATCAGATACGCAGTATTTT. It codes for CASSQSGTGGPSDTQYF. Full variable domain (remainder filled in from reference TRBV11-2 and TRBJ2-3): EAGVAQSPRYKIIEKRQSVAFWCNPISGHATLYWYQQILGQGPKLLIQFQNNGVVDDSQLPKDRFSAERLKGVDSTLKIQPAKLEDSAVYLCASSQSGTGGPSDTQYFGPGTRLTVL.

This chain uses TRBV7-9 with TRBJ1-2; no clear D gene. The CDR3 loop spans 14 amino acids. Germline loops: CDR1 SEHNR, CDR2 FQNEAQ (reference sequence). V shed 4 bases and J shed 0 bases, with 9 bases lying between them. Here the CDR3 reads CASSSSKANYGYTF. CDR3 DNA: TGTGCCAGCAGCTCCTCTAAAGCTAACTATGGCTACACCTTC.